A selection of T cell receptor beta chains follows, all from one sample in a study of T cell responses to AZD1222 COVID-19 vaccine. Libraries were prepared by immunoSEQ multiplex PCR; TCRdb keeps only in-frame clonotypes and omits some of them. In the table there are 50,000 to 55,000 clones, 84% of which are singletons. This material consisted of peripheral blood, taken on day 0 of AZD1222 vaccination. These receptors were obtained from an adult in good health. The CDR3 runs from the conserved cysteine through the conserved F or W. Each record gives: D gene, clone size, J gene, V gene, CDR3 DNA, CDR3 protein. D genes are given only for firm matches. Clone size is stated in some rows and not others, as once, few, many or a class when expanded.

.,.,TRBJ1-6,TRBV18,TGTGCCAGCTCACCACAGGGATGGGGCTCACCCCTCCACTTT,CASSPQGWGSPLHF
.,.,TRBJ1-2,TRBV21-1,TGTGCCAGCTTGCAACGGGGGCCTACGAGACTCTCTTATGGCTACACCTTC,CASLQRGPTRLSYGYTF
.,.,TRBJ2-7,TRBV5-5,TGTGCCAGCGGCAGGCAATCCCACGAGCAGTACTTC,CASGRQSHEQYF
.,.,TRBJ2-7,TRBV29-1,TGCAGCGTTGAAAGAACCGGGACTGGGGGAGAGCAGTACTTC,CSVERTGTGGEQYF
.,.,TRBJ2-3,TRBV6-6,TGTGCCAGCAGTTTGACGGATACGCAGTATTTT,CASSLTDTQYF
.,.,TRBJ2-1,TRBV2,TGTGCCAGCAGGGAGGGAGCAGATGAGCAGTTCTTC,CASREGADEQFF
.,.,TRBJ2-1,TRBV11-3,TGTGCCAGCAGCTTAGTAAGTCCCAACTCCTACAATGAGCAGTTCTTC,CASSLVSPNSYNEQFF
TRBD1,.,TRBJ1-3,TRBV7-3,TGTGCCAGCAGCTTATATGGACAGGGAGGAAACACCATATATTTT,CASSLYGQGGNTIYF
.,.,TRBJ1-3,TRBV11-2,TGTGCCAGCAGCCAGGACAGTACTTCTGGAAACACCATATATTTT,CASSQDSTSGNTIYF
.,.,TRBJ2-7,TRBV7-6,TGTGCCAGCAGCTTAGGGGCAGTAGGTTCGTTCAACGAGCAGTACTTC,CASSLGAVGSFNEQYF
.,few,TRBJ2-2,TRBV4-1,TGCGCCAGCAGCGATTACAGGGCTCCCGGGGAGCTGTTTTTT,CASSDYRAPGELFF
.,.,TRBJ1-1,TRBV5-4,TGTGCCAGCAGCTTGGTGTTCAGGGGGAACACTGAAGCTTTCTTT,CASSLVFRGNTEAFF
.,.,TRBJ2-5,TRBV7-7,TGTGCCAGCAGCCCTACAGGGCCCCAAGAGACCCAGTACTTC,CASSPTGPQETQYF
TRBD1,.,TRBJ1-2,TRBV14,TGTGCCAGCAGCCAAGGGACAGGGGCTTTTTATGGCTACACCTTC,CASSQGTGAFYGYTF
TRBD1,.,TRBJ1-1,TRBV10-1,TGCGCCAGCAGGACAGGGTTCACTGAAGCTTTCTTT,CASRTGFTEAFF
.,.,TRBJ2-5,TRBV7-8,TGTGCCAGCAGCTTAGTCGATGGGCGAGGGTTGGAGACCCAGTACTTC,CASSLVDGRGLETQYF
.,.,TRBJ1-2,TRBV7-2,TGTGCCAGCAGCCTTCCATTATATGGCTACACCTTC,CASSLPLYGYTF
.,few,TRBJ1-2,TRBV30,TGTGCCTGGAGTTTATTGGGCTATGGCTACACCTTC,CAWSLLGYGYTF
.,.,TRBJ1-2,TRBV7-5,TGTGCCAGAACCGTCAGAGGAAAGACGGCGACCTACTATGGCTACACCTTC,CARTVRGKTATYYGYTF